The next 16 T cell receptor beta chains were all read from a single sample in a study of CXCR3-negative and CXCR3-positive naive CD8 T cells. Broader study findings: When CXCR3-positive naive cells were set against CXCR3-negative naive cells, the former had more hydrophobic TRB CDR3s.

For these receptors, no antigen is known. Carrying UMI labels, the TRB cDNA libraries were prepared through 5' RACE. TCRdb re-called the 5' RACE reads; every CDR3 protein appears as one record, without DNA. The sample has about 130,000 distinct CDR3 sequences. Sequenced material: naive CXCR3+ CD8+ T cells from blood. The sample's subset: CD45RO-CCR7+CD27+CD95- naive CD8+ T cells expressing CXCR3 (TNR3+). Receptor source: a human donor in good health. Some clones in this sample may be carry-over from other donors' samples.

The V gene is TRBV29-1, the J gene TRBJ1-1. The length of the CDR3 is 12 residues. CDR1 and CDR2 (germline): SQVTM, ANQGSEA. CDR3 in amino acids: CSVADMEIEAFF.

The chain links TRBV11-2 to TRBJ2-7; TCRdb calls TRBD1, which cannot be checked without DNA. Germline CDR1 reads SGHAT; CDR2 reads FQNNGV. The CDR3 consists of 15 residues. CDR3: CASSFTGNRAGEQYF.

This chain links TRBV19 with TRBJ1-5; TCRdb calls TRBD1, which cannot be checked without DNA. Germline V CDR1 and CDR2: LNHDA, SQIVND (reference sequence). This CDR3 has 14 amino acids. CDR3 amino acids: CASSIGTSGQPQHF.

J is TRBJ2-5 and V is TRBV28. This CDR3 spans 15 amino acids. CDR1 MDHEN and CDR2 SYDVKM come from the germline V gene. This CDR3 reads CASSFATELQETQYF.

The chain recombines TRBV27 with TRBJ2-6; checking the TCRdb D call of TRBD2 is not possible without DNA. The CDR3 spans 17 residues. The germline V gene encodes CDR1 MNHEY and CDR2 SMNVEV (reference sequence). The CDR3 here is CASTLQGRSSGANVLTF.

The rearrangement uses TRBV5-6 and TRBJ1-2. Germline CDR1 reads SGHDT; CDR2 reads YYEEEE. The CDR3 spans 13 residues. The CDR3: CASSLGEVYGYTF.

The chain joins TRBV6-2 or TRBV6-3 to TRBJ2-7; TCRdb's D call, TRBD1, is unchecked because there is no DNA. Germline values: CDR1 MNHEY, CDR2 SVGEGT. This CDR3 has 16 amino acids. This CDR3 is CASSPQVSRSSYEQYF.

The chain links TRBV28 to TRBJ2-1; TCRdb gives TRBD2 as the D gene, but with no DNA this cannot be confirmed. CDR1 is MDHEN, CDR2 SYDVKM, per germline. This CDR3 region has 14 residues. CDR3 sequence reads: CASQSGTRPNEQFF.

V usage is TRBV12-3 or TRBV12-4 and J usage is TRBJ1-2; TCRdb names TRBD1, which stays unverified in the absence of DNA. The CDR3 length is 14 residues. Here the CDR3 reads CASSQPGTPYGYTF.

The chain joins TRBV7-6 to TRBJ1-5; TCRdb lists TRBD1, though no DNA is available to test this call. Per the germline V gene, CDR1 is SGHVS and CDR2 is FNYEAQ. The CDR3 runs 13 residues. The chain's CDR3 is CASSSDGAQPQHF.

This chain uses TRBV20-1 with TRBJ2-1; TCRdb calls TRBD1, which cannot be checked without DNA. The CDR3 is 16 amino acids. CDR1 is DFQATT and CDR2 is SNEGSKA in the germline V gene (reference sequence). The CDR3 reads CSATLVGHLIYNEQFF.

CDR3 protein: CASSVDGTGYSEQYF. V gene TRBV9 combines with J gene TRBJ2-7. CDR3 length equals 15 residues. Germline V gene sequence: CDR1 SGDLS, CDR2 YYNGEE.

The chain recombines TRBV7-9 with TRBJ2-7; with no DNA, the TCRdb D assignment of TRBD1 cannot be verified. Germline assignment: CDR1 SEHNR and CDR2 FQNEAQ (reference sequence). This CDR3 comprises 14 residues. CDR3 residues: CASSDRQGGDEQYF.

The V call is TRBV6-6, the J call TRBJ1-5. This CDR3 comprises 14 residues. Germline V CDR1 and CDR2: MNHNY, SVGAGI (reference sequence). CDR3 loop: CASSYPGRNQPQHF.

The V call is TRBV10-3, the J call TRBJ2-1; without DNA, the TCRdb call of TRBD1 cannot be checked. The CDR3 has 14 residues. CDR1 is ENHRY, CDR2 SYGVKD, per germline. CDR3 residues: CAISDTGRYNEQFF.

This rearrangement joins TRBV6-2 or TRBV6-3 to TRBJ1-1. The germline CDR1 and CDR2 sequences are MNHEY and SVGEGT. The CDR3 is 14 amino acids. This CDR3 is CASSYSTENTEAFF.